These 30 T cell receptor beta chains share one sample of origin, sequenced in a study of human T cells and chemical hapten exposure. TCRdb re-derived calls from the RACE reads in MiXCR, one entry per CDR3 protein. The sample includes around 200,000 distinct CDR3 sequences, about 25% of them seen just once. The time point here: patch test 3, about 24 weeks after DPC sensitization. Treatment here: therapeutic diphenylcyclopropenone sensitization with weekly scalp DPC. Here the sequenced sample was whole blood, taken in connection with sensitization to the hapten diphenylcyclopropenone (DPC). The source of these receptors is a woman aged 40 to 50 with alopecia areata. Some clones in this sample may be carry-over from other donors' samples.

This chain connects TRBV20-1 to TRBJ1-5; D ambiguous. The germline V gene encodes CDR1 DFQATT and CDR2 SNEGSKA (reference sequence). The CDR3 sequence is 11 residues long. V gave up 5 bases and J gave up 7 bases, with 9 bases separating them. The CDR3 coding sequence is TGCAGTGCTCAGAGTGGCCAGCCCCAGCATTTT. This translates into CSAQSGQPQHF.

Only a few counts were recorded for this clonotype. The V and J genes are TRBV28 and TRBJ2-7, with 12 positions matching TRBD1. J was trimmed by 5 bases and V by 6 bases; bases with no gene match: 8. From germline, CDR1 is MDHEN and CDR2 SYDVKM. The CDR3 runs to 15 residues. The CDR3, as DNA: TGTGCCAGCAGCCCCCCGGGACAGGGGGCCAACGAGCAGTACTTC. This encodes CASSPPGQGANEQYF.

This chain links TRBV6-2 or TRBV6-3 with TRBJ1-5, with 8 nucleotides matching TRBD1. Trimming at V came to 7 bases and at J to 4 bases, leaving 12 bases not matched to a gene. The germline V gene encodes CDR1 MNHEY and CDR2 SVGEGT. The CDR3 is 16 amino acids. The CDR3 DNA reads as TGTGCCAGCACCGGCGGGGGGACAGGACCAAATCAGCCCCAGCATTTT. Protein sequence: CASTGGGTGPNQPQHF.

The chain carries TRBV10-3 and TRBJ1-5; 8 bases agree with TRBD1. The CDR3 consists of 14 residues. Germline V gene lookup returns CDR1 ENHRY and CDR2 SYGVKD. The junction had 1 base not matched to a gene; V was cut back by 4 bases and J by 2 bases. Written as DNA, the CDR3 is TGTGCCATCAGTGCAGGGGGCGGCAATCAGCCCCAGCATTTT. Translating it yields CAISAGGGNQPQHF.

This clonotype was counted a few times. V and J are TRBV4-1 and TRBJ2-3; D unresolved. Trimming left V 0 bases short and J 2 bases short, with 15 bases between. The CDR3 is 17 amino acids. Per the germline V gene, CDR1 is MGHRA and CDR2 is YSYEKL. CDR3 residues: CASSQDRARISTDTQYF. For the CDR3, the DNA is TGCGCCAGCAGCCAAGATAGGGCTAGGATATCCACAGATACGCAGTATTTT.

The chain employs TRBV6-5 and TRBJ1-5; the match to TRBD1 covers 9 bases. With 5 bases clipped from V and 2 bases from J, the junction kept 7 bases outside the gene matches. The germline CDR1 and CDR2 sequences are MNHEY and SVGAGI. There are 16 residues in the CDR3. The CDR3 DNA is TGTGCCAGCAGTAGAGGGGGGGACAGGGGCAATCAGCCCCAGCATTTT. Encoded protein: CASSRGGDRGNQPQHF.

The rearrangement joins TRBV7-2 to TRBJ2-2; D call uncertain. The V and J ends lost 1 base and 0 bases respectively, with 9 bases between them. The germline V gene encodes CDR1 SGHTA and CDR2 FQGNSA. The CDR3 is 16 residues long. CDR3 in amino acids: CASSLVAVANTGELFF. DNA of the CDR3: TGTGCCAGCAGCTTAGTAGCAGTCGCGAACACCGGGGAGCTGTTTTTT.

This clonotype occurred many times. J is TRBJ1-2 and V is TRBV6-2 or TRBV6-3, with no clear D. V lost 4 bases to trimming and J lost 4 bases, with 7 bases between them. The CDR3 consists of 12 residues. Germline V gene sequence: CDR1 MNHEY, CDR2 SVGEGT. The DNA of the CDR3 is TGTGCCAGCAGTTCTTACGGCTATGGCTACACCTTC. Translating it yields CASSSYGYGYTF.

A few counts support this clonotype. The chain recombines TRBV5-1 with TRBJ2-5, with 12 positions matching TRBD2. With V trimmed by 5 bases and J by 5 bases, 7 bases remained unmatched. The germline CDR1 and CDR2 sequences are SGHRS and YFSETQ. This CDR3 comprises 15 residues. CDR3 in amino acids: CASSPSGRARETQYF. CDR3 DNA sequence: TGCGCCAGCAGTCCTAGCGGGAGGGCCAGGGAGACCCAGTACTTC.

The V gene is TRBV12-3 or TRBV12-4, the J gene TRBJ2-7, with a weak D call TRBD2 (6 bases). V shed 5 bases and J shed 3 bases, with 8 bases lying between them. The CDR3 loop spans 12 amino acids. The CDR3 loop reads CASSRLVYEQYF. CDR3 sequence (DNA): TGTGCCAGCAGTCGACTAGTCTACGAGCAGTACTTC.

The chain recombines TRBV7-2 with TRBJ2-5; TRBD2 aligns across 7 bases. Unmatched junction bases numbered 4, after V lost 2 bases and J lost 1 base. CDR3 length equals 15 residues. Per the germline V gene, CDR1 is SGHTA and CDR2 is FQGNSA. This CDR3 reads CASSLSGAFQETQYF. Written as DNA, the CDR3 is TGTGCCAGCAGCTTAAGCGGGGCTTTCCAAGAGACCCAGTACTTC.

This clonotype appeared a few times. The chain has TRBV4-3 and TRBJ1-3; D gene unclear. The ends were cut back, 0 bases at V and 4 bases at J, with 7 bases in the middle. Germline V gene data show CDR1 as LGHNA and CDR2 as YSLEER. This CDR3 is 14 amino acids long. The CDR3 loop is CASSQEGWGNTIYF. The DNA of the CDR3 is TGCGCCAGCAGCCAAGAGGGTTGGGGAAACACCATATATTTT.

The chain couples TRBV18 to TRBJ2-7; 9 positions match TRBD1. With V trimmed by 6 bases and J by 6 bases, 0 bases remained unmatched. Germline assignment: CDR1 KGHSH and CDR2 LQKENI. The CDR3 has 11 residues. The CDR3 sequence: CASSGQGEQYF. The CDR3 nucleotides read TGTGCCAGCTCGGGACAGGGCGAGCAGTACTTC. Combining the CDR3 with reference TRBV18 and TRBJ2-7 gives the whole variable domain NAGVMQNPRHLVRRRGQEARLRCSPMKGHSHVYWYRQLPEEGLKFMVYLQKENIIDESGMPKERFSAEFPKEGPSILRIQQVVRGDSAAYFCASSGQGEQYFGPGTRLTVT.

V is TRBV5-6 and J is TRBJ2-5; TRBD1 agrees at 7 bases. Germline V gene lookup returns CDR1 SGHDT and CDR2 YYEEEE. V dropped 3 bases and J dropped 7; count of bases not matched to a gene: 6. The CDR3 runs 13 residues. The CDR3 DNA is TGTGCCAGCAGCTCGACAGGGCGGGCGACCCAGTACTTC. Translated: CASSSTGRATQYF.

This clonotype turned up a few times. The V gene is TRBV28, the J gene TRBJ1-2; D unresolved. The CDR3 consists of 15 residues. V was shortened by 2 bases and J by 8 bases, with 18 bases between the two germline ends. Germline loops: CDR1 MDHEN, CDR2 SYDVKM. The CDR3 DNA follows: TGTGCCAGCAGTTTACCTCCGGGCCGGTCGTTGGGCTACACCTTC. Its protein product is CASSLPPGRSLGYTF.

The CDR3 reads CASSISGQSYEQFF. CDR3 bases: TGTGCCAGCAGTATTTCGGGGCAGTCGTATGAGCAGTTCTTC. This sequence joins TRBV28 and TRBJ2-1; D tentatively fits TRBD1 or TRBD2 (5 bases each). Per germline, CDR1 MDHEN and CDR2 SYDVKM. This CDR3 has 14 amino acids. Deletions cut 5 bases from V and 8 bases from J, with 16 bases between.

This clonotype was observed a few times. The chain is built from TRBV3-1 and TRBJ1-1, with D uncertain. CDR1 is LGHDT and CDR2 is YNNKEL in the germline V gene (reference sequence). CDR3 length: 11 amino acids. Trimming took 1 base from V and 10 from J, leaving 7 bases between them. This CDR3 is CASSQAPSAFF. CDR3 nucleotide sequence: TGTGCCAGCAGCCAAGCCCCCTCAGCTTTCTTT.

This clonotype was counted between two and nine times. The chain employs TRBV25-1 and TRBJ1-4; D not resolved. Germline assignment: CDR1 MGHDK and CDR2 SYGVNS. The V end was cut by 1 base, the J end by 8 bases, with 11 bases between. The CDR3 runs 14 residues. CDR3 sequence (DNA): TGTGCCAGCAGTGAATGGGTAGGGAACGAAAAACTGTTTTTT. Translating gives CASSEWVGNEKLFF.

The chain carries TRBV6-2 or TRBV6-3 and TRBJ2-2; no definite D call. CDR1 and CDR2 from the germline V gene are MNHEY and SVGEGT. The CDR3 spans 14 residues. The V end was cut by 4 bases, the J end by 3 bases, with 9 bases between. The CDR3 loop reads CASSSVGYTGELFF. CDR3 in DNA: TGTGCCAGCAGTTCCGTAGGATACACCGGGGAGCTGTTTTTT.

J is TRBJ1-2 and V is TRBV4-2, with D hard to call. The CDR3 runs 16 residues. The germline gives CDR1 LGHNA, CDR2 YNFKEQ. V lost 0 bases and J lost 0, with 11 bases in between. CDR3 sequence reads: CASSQEVGNPNYGYTF. CDR3 bases: TGTGCCAGCAGCCAAGAGGTGGGGAACCCTAACTATGGCTACACCTTC.

This clonotype was recorded once. The chain recombines TRBV12-3 or TRBV12-4 with TRBJ2-7, with D maybe TRBD2 (6 bases). CDR3 length equals 14 residues. The V gene lost 2 bases and the J gene lost 0 bases, with 8 bases spanning the gap. The CDR3 bases are TGTGCCAGCAGTTTAACGGGAGCCTCCTACGAGCAGTACTTC. It translates to CASSLTGASYEQYF.

The rearrangement links TRBV5-1 to TRBJ2-2, with unresolved D. Germline V gene lookup returns CDR1 SGHRS and CDR2 YFSETQ. This CDR3 region has 14 residues. Trimming left V 4 bases short and J 3 bases short, with 10 bases between. The CDR3 region is CASSPRTDTGELFF. CDR3 in DNA: TGCGCCAGCAGCCCTAGAACCGACACCGGGGAGCTGTTTTTT. Complete variable domain (other parts from reference TRBV5-1 and TRBJ2-2): KAGVTQTPRYLIKTRGQQVTLSCSPISGHRSVSWYQQTPGQGLQFLFEYFSETQRNKGNFPGRFSGRQFSNSRSEMNVSTLELGDSALYLCASSPRTDTGELFFGEGSRLTVL.

This rearrangement joins TRBV11-1 to TRBJ2-2; D possibly uses TRBD1 or TRBD2 (5 bases each). Germline CDR1 and CDR2: SGHAT and FQDESV (reference sequence). V shed 7 bases and J shed 5 bases, with 14 bases lying between them. The CDR3 covers 14 residues. DNA of the CDR3: TGTGCCAGCACTTGGGCAGGGAGAACCGGGGAGCTGTTTTTT. Translation: CASTWAGRTGELFF.

The chain carries TRBV6-2 or TRBV6-3 and TRBJ2-7; D might be TRBD1 or TRBD2, each matching 5 bases. This CDR3 region has 15 residues. Germline CDR1 reads MNHEY; CDR2 reads SVGEGT. Trimming took off 6 bases at V and 4 bases at J, with 19 bases between the two ends. CDR3 in amino acids: CASRPQAGTNYEQYF. The CDR3 DNA follows: TGTGCCAGCAGACCTCAAGCCGGGACGAATTACGAGCAGTACTTC.

V is TRBV12-3 or TRBV12-4 and J is TRBJ2-7; 9 bases line up with TRBD1. CDR3 size: 13 residues. J gave up 9 bases and V 6 bases, and 9 bases lay outside the gene matches. CDR3 sequence (DNA): TGTGCCAGCAGCTACGGACAGGGGACGGGGCAGTACTTC. This codes for CASSYGQGTGQYF.

The rearrangement uses TRBV5-1 and TRBJ1-1; D is perhaps TRBD1 (6 bases). CDR1 SGHRS and CDR2 YFSETQ come from the germline V gene. V was trimmed by 2 bases and J by 4 bases, leaving 12 bases between them. CDR3 length: 14 amino acids. The CDR3 loop reads CASSFQGRSTEAFF. The CDR3 DNA is TGCGCCAGCAGCTTCCAGGGGCGTTCCACTGAAGCTTTCTTT. Variable domain in full (rest from reference TRBV5-1 and TRBJ1-1): KAGVTQTPRYLIKTRGQQVTLSCSPISGHRSVSWYQQTPGQGLQFLFEYFSETQRNKGNFPGRFSGRQFSNSRSEMNVSTLELGDSALYLCASSFQGRSTEAFFGQGTRLTVV.

This clonotype has a handful of counts. The chain has TRBV21-1 and TRBJ1-2. TRBV21-1 has pseudogene status. The CDR3 runs 12 residues. The CDR3 region has the DNA TGTGCCTGGCGAGGGCAGCACCATTGCTACACCTTC. This gives the protein CAWRGQHHCYTF.

This clonotype was recorded once. V and J are TRBV20-1 and TRBJ2-3; the match to TRBD2 covers 7 bases. Germline CDR1 and CDR2: DFQATT and SNEGSKA (reference sequence). This CDR3 spans 16 amino acids. V lost 2 bases, J lost 2 bases, and 10 bases stayed unmatched. CDR3 residues: CSARSGNSGHTDTQYF. For the CDR3, the DNA is TGCAGTGCTAGATCCGGTAATAGCGGGCACACAGATACGCAGTATTTT.

The chain combines TRBV15 with TRBJ2-5, with D possibly matching TRBD2 (5 bases). Germline assignment: CDR1 LNHNV and CDR2 YYDKDF (reference sequence). The germline V and J ends were trimmed by 7 bases and 2 bases, with 11 bases remaining between them. The CDR3 runs to 13 residues. CDR3 bases: TGTGCCACCAACTCCCGGGATCAAGAGACCCAGTACTTC. Encoded protein: CATNSRDQETQYF.

The chain employs TRBV7-2 and TRBJ2-7; 8 bases agree with TRBD2. This CDR3 comprises 16 residues. Germline CDR1 and CDR2: SGHTA and FQGNSA. Losses at the gene ends were 3 bases for V and 2 bases for J; bases not matched to a gene: 9. Written as DNA, the CDR3 is TGTGCCAGCAGCTTTGCCGGGACCGGGGGGGCCTACGAGCAGTACTTC. Encoded protein: CASSFAGTGGAYEQYF. Full variable domain (rest looked up from reference TRBV7-2 and TRBJ2-7): GAGVSQSPSNKVTEKGKDVELRCDPISGHTALYWYRQSLGQGLEFLIYFQGNSAPDKSGLPSDRFSAERTGGSVSTLTIQRTQQEDSAVYLCASSFAGTGGAYEQYFGPGTRLTVT.